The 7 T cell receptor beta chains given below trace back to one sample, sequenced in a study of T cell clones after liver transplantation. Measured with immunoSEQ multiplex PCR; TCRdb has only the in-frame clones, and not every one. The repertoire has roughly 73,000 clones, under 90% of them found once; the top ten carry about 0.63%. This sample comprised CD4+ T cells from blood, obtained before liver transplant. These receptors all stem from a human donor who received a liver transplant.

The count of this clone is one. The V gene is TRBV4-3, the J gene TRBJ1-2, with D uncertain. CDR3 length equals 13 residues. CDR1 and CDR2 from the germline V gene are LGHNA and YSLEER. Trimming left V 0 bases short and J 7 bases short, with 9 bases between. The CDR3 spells CASSQDWAGGYTF. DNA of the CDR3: TGCGCCAGCAGCCAAGATTGGGCCGGTGGCTACACCTTC.

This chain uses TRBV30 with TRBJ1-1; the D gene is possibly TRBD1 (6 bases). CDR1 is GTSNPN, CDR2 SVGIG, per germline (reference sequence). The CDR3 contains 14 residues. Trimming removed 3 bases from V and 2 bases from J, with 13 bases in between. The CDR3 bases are TGTGCCTGGAGCCTAAGAGGGGGTAACACTGAAGCTTTCTTT. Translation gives CAWSLRGGNTEAFF.

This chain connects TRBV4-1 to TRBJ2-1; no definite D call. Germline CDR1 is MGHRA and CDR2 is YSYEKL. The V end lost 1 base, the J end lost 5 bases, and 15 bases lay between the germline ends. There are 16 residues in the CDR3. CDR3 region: CASSQVGRGYNNEQFF. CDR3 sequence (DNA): TGCGCCAGCAGCCAAGTTGGCCGCGGATACAACAATGAGCAGTTCTTC.

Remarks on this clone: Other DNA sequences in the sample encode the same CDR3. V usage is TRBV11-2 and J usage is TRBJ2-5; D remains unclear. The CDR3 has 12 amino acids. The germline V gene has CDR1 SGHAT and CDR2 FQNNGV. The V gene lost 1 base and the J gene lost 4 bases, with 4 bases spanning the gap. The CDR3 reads CASSLGRETQYF. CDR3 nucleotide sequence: TGTGCCAGCAGCTTAGGGCGAGAGACCCAGTACTTC.

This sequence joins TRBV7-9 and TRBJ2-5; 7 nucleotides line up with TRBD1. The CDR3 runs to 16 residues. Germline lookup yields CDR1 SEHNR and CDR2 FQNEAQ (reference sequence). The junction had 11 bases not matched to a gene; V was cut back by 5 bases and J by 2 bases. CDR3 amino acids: CASSPGQLSLQETQYF. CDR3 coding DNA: TGTGCCAGCAGCCCGGGACAGCTCTCCTTACAAGAGACCCAGTACTTC.

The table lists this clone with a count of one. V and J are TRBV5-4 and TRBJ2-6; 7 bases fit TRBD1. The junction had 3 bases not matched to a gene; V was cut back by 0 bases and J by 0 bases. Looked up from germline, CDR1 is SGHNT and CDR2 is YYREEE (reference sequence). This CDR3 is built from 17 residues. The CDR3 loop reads CASSLGQGASGANVLTF. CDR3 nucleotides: TGTGCCAGCAGCTTGGGACAGGGAGCCTCTGGGGCCAACGTCCTGACTTTC.

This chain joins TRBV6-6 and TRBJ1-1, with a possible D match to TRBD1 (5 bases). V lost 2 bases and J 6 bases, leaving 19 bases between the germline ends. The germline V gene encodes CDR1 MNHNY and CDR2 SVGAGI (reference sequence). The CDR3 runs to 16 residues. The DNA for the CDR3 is TGTGCCAGCAGTTACCCTATGGGGGGGAATCGAGCTGAAGCTTTCTTT. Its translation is CASSYPMGGNRAEAFF.